This passage covers 25 T cell receptor beta chains from one sample sequenced in a study of memory CD4+ T cells and cytomegalovirus serostatus. Assay: immunoSEQ multiplex PCR; the TCRdb copy retains only in-frame clones and omits some. The repertoire holds 70,000 or so clones, with just under 80% as singletons. The sort gate was single viable CD3+CD4+CD8-CD45RO+ cells for memory CD4+ T cells. The sample consisted of memory CD4+ T cells from blood. Every receptor here comes from an adult in good health and CMV-seropositive.

CDR3 amino acids: CASGLMADYAGSTNEKLFF. The DNA for the CDR3 is TGTGCTAGTGGTTTGATGGCGGATTACGCGGGCTCGACTAATGAAAAACTGTTTTTT. This rearrangement joins TRBV12-5 to TRBJ1-4; D not resolved. Germline CDR1 LGHNT, CDR2 FRNRAP. The germline V and J ends were trimmed by 2 bases and 2 bases, with 21 bases remaining between them. The CDR3 is 19 residues long.

Only one count was recorded for this clone. This CDR3 is also generated by other DNA sequences in the sample. The CDR3 sequence: CASSLEGATNEKLFF. The CDR3 bases are TGTGCCAGCAGCTTAGAGGGTGCAACTAATGAAAAACTGTTTTTT. The chain employs TRBV7-2 and TRBJ1-4; no clear D gene. The CDR3 is 15 amino acids. Trimming took 1 base from V and 0 from J, leaving 6 bases between them. Germline V CDR1 and CDR2: SGHTA, FQGNSA.

V and J are TRBV6-6 and TRBJ1-4; D remains unclear. Per the germline V gene, CDR1 is MNHNY and CDR2 is SVGAGI (reference sequence). V was cut by 6 bases and J by 1 base, with 9 bases left in between. This CDR3 has 14 residues. The CDR3 region is CASRVGVTNEKLFF. CDR3 nucleotides: TGTGCCAGCAGGGTCGGCGTAACTAATGAAAAACTGTTTTTT.

The rearrangement uses TRBV19 and TRBJ1-3; D unresolved. This CDR3 contains 15 residues. Trimming removed 5 bases at V and 0 bases at J, with 11 bases between. CDR1 LNHDA and CDR2 SQIVND come from the germline V gene (reference sequence). DNA of the CDR3: TGTGCCAGTAGTGCTACCCGAGCCTCTGGAAACACCATATATTTT. It yields the protein CASSATRASGNTIYF.

This clone was detected a few times. The genes are TRBV29-1 and TRBJ1-1; D is unclear. Germline CDR1 reads SQVTM; CDR2 reads ANQGSEA. CDR3 length: 13 amino acids. The V gene lost 4 bases and the J gene lost 1 base, with 10 bases spanning the gap. CDR3 residues: CSVAGQPNTEAFF. In DNA, the CDR3 is TGCAGCGTTGCCGGGCAGCCGAACACTGAAGCTTTCTTT.

In this sample, this clone turned up once. The gene calls are TRBV5-4 and TRBJ1-2; 7 bases fit TRBD1. Germline V gives CDR1 SGHNT, CDR2 YYREEE (reference sequence). With V trimmed by 4 bases and J by 4 bases, 10 bases remained unmatched. The CDR3 loop spans 15 amino acids. The CDR3 DNA reads as TGTGCCAGCAGCCCACCTGACAGGGTGAGCTATGGCTACACCTTC. Protein product: CASSPPDRVSYGYTF.

V usage is TRBV7-7 and J usage is TRBJ2-2; D not certain. Per germline, CDR1 SSHAT and CDR2 FNYEAQ (reference sequence). CDR3 length equals 17 residues. V lost 0 bases, J lost 9 bases, and 20 bases lay in between. CDR3 region: CASSLAGRGQGSWELFF. As DNA, the CDR3 is TGTGCCAGCAGCTTAGCAGGGCGTGGTCAAGGGTCCTGGGAGCTGTTTTTT.

J is TRBJ1-1 and V is TRBV10-3, with TRBD1 identical over 8 bases. Germline trimming cut 10 bases from V and 2 bases from J; bases unmatched to any gene: 3. The CDR3 loop spans 12 amino acids. CDR1 and CDR2 (germline): ENHRY, SYGVKD. In DNA, the CDR3 is TGTGCCACCGGGACAGGCAACACTGAAGCTTTCTTT. Its protein product is CATGTGNTEAFF.

The chain uses TRBV7-2 and TRBJ2-1; 8 positions agree with TRBD1. The length of the CDR3 is 14 residues. J gave up 7 bases and V 5 bases, and 7 bases lay outside the gene matches. Germline CDR1 is SGHTA and CDR2 is FQGNSA. The CDR3 region is CASSTRTGNNEQFF. The CDR3 DNA is TGTGCCAGCAGCACTAGGACAGGGAATAATGAGCAGTTCTTC. Full variable domain (remainder filled in from reference TRBV7-2 and TRBJ2-1): GAGVSQSPSNKVTEKGKDVELRCDPISGHTALYWYRQSLGQGLEFLIYFQGNSAPDKSGLPSDRFSAERTGGSVSTLTIQRTQQEDSAVYLCASSTRTGNNEQFFGPGTRLTVL.

This clone came up a few times. The rearrangement joins TRBV5-6 to TRBJ2-7, with 8 bases identical to TRBD1. The ends lost 3 bases at V and 4 bases at J; junction bases unmatched: 9. Germline V lookup: CDR1 SGHDT, CDR2 YYEEEE. The CDR3 is 15 residues long. CDR3: CASSYFGQGEYEQYF. The CDR3 nucleotides are TGTGCCAGCAGCTATTTCGGACAGGGAGAGTACGAGCAGTACTTC.

The chain joins TRBV27 to TRBJ1-2; D gene unclear. This CDR3 comprises 13 residues. Trimming removed 1 base from V and 3 bases from J, with 6 bases in between. Per germline, CDR1 MNHEY and CDR2 SMNVEV (reference sequence). The CDR3 bases are TGTGCCAGCAGTTTATACCCACACTATGGCTACACCTTC. It translates to CASSLYPHYGYTF.

The chain carries TRBV15 and TRBJ2-2, with D maybe TRBD1 (6 bases). CDR1 LNHNV and CDR2 YYDKDF come from the germline V gene (reference sequence). The V end lost 8 bases, the J end lost 0 bases, and 7 bases lay between the germline ends. CDR3 length equals 13 residues. The CDR3 DNA sequence: TGTGCCACCGGGACACCGAACACCGGGGAGCTGTTTTTT. This translates into CATGTPNTGELFF.

This chain uses TRBV2 with TRBJ2-2; 11 bases agree with TRBD1. This CDR3 region has 14 residues. After removal of 8 bases from V and 6 bases from J, the junction contained 5 bases not matched to a gene. Germline V gene sequence: CDR1 SNHLY, CDR2 FYNNEI. In nucleotides, the CDR3 is TGTGCCAGCTACCGGGACAGGGGGTCCGGGGAGCTGTTTTTT. Its protein is CASYRDRGSGELFF.

This chain connects TRBV6-5 to TRBJ2-5; no firm D call. CDR1 MNHEY and CDR2 SVGAGI come from the germline V gene. This CDR3 is 13 amino acids long. The V gene lost 7 bases and the J gene lost 5 bases, with 14 bases spanning the gap. The CDR3 loop is CASNNLETETQYF. CDR3 bases: TGTGCCAGCAATAACTTAGAAACGGAGACCCAGTACTTC.

In this sample, this clone turned up once. The chain joins TRBV19 to TRBJ1-2, with D perhaps TRBD1 (5 bases). Trimming cost V 4 bases and J 4 bases, with 19 bases left between them. CDR3 length: 16 residues. Germline CDR1 is LNHDA and CDR2 is SQIVND (reference sequence). CDR3: CASSRSRDLLGYGYTF. DNA for the CDR3: TGTGCCAGTAGTAGATCTAGGGACCTGCTAGGCTATGGCTACACCTTC.

This sequence joins TRBV25-1 and TRBJ1-2, with D hard to call. Trimming left V 2 bases short and J 4 bases short, with 11 bases between. Germline V CDR1 and CDR2: MGHDK, SYGVNS. The CDR3 consists of 14 residues. This CDR3 reads CASSEEKAPYGYTF. The CDR3 bases are TGTGCCAGCAGTGAAGAAAAGGCACCCTATGGCTACACCTTC.

As for this clone: The germline gene is not matched at one end of the junction; a read error may be the cause. J is TRBJ2-5 and V is TRBV28; 7 nucleotides line up with TRBD2. The CDR3 has 14 amino acids. CDR1 MDHEN and CDR2 SYDVKM come from the germline V gene. CDR3 bases: TGTGCCAGCAGCTTATTGCGGGGGTCAGAGACCCAGTACTTC. This translates into CASSLLRGSETQYF.

The chain links TRBV14 to TRBJ2-5; no clear D gene. V was cut by 1 base and J by 4 bases, with 7 bases left in between. The CDR3 totals 13 residues. Germline CDR1 reads SGHDN; CDR2 reads FVKESK. The CDR3 is CASSQVGLETQYF. As DNA, the CDR3 is TGTGCCAGCAGCCAAGTGGGCCTAGAGACCCAGTACTTC.

The gene calls are TRBV28 and TRBJ2-3, with D perhaps assigned TRBD1 or TRBD2 (5 bases each). Trimming left V 2 bases short and J 4 bases short, with 10 bases between. Germline V lookup: CDR1 MDHEN, CDR2 SYDVKM. The CDR3 contains 14 residues. CDR3 coding DNA: TGTGCCAGCAGTTTAGCTCGGGGCGCAGATACGCAGTATTTT. Amino acids: CASSLARGADTQYF.

The chain has TRBV27 and TRBJ1-6; no reliable D call. The germline gives CDR1 MNHEY, CDR2 SMNVEV (reference sequence). This CDR3 is built from 18 residues. Trimming stripped 3 bases from V and 4 bases from J, with 19 bases between. In DNA, the CDR3 is TGTGCCAGCAGTTTCGACCACCTGCCCAGCCGATATAATTCACCCCTCCACTTT. Its translation is CASSFDHLPSRYNSPLHF.

This chain uses TRBV11-3 with TRBJ2-1, with D possibly TRBD1 on 6 matching bases. The germline gives CDR1 SGHNT, CDR2 YENEEA. This CDR3 contains 13 residues. V shed 5 bases and J shed 5 bases, with 10 bases lying between them. CDR3 DNA: TGTGCCAGCAGCCAGGGGCCTCACAATGAGCAGTTCTTC. This translates into CASSQGPHNEQFF.

The gene calls are TRBV5-1 and TRBJ2-1; 8 bases fit TRBD2. Trimming took 4 bases from V and 6 from J; bases not matched to a gene: 6. The CDR3 consists of 14 residues. The germline CDR1 and CDR2 sequences are SGHRS and YFSETQ. CDR3 residues: CASSTTAGVNEQFF. CDR3 nucleotides: TGCGCCAGCAGCACTACAGCGGGGGTCAATGAGCAGTTCTTC.

The CDR3 DNA reads as TGTGCCAGCAGCACGAGCAAGGGAGATACGCAGTATTTT. It yields the protein CASSTSKGDTQYF. The chain carries TRBV6-1 and TRBJ2-3; D uncertain. Germline V gene data show CDR1 as MNHNS and CDR2 as SASEGT. The CDR3 totals 13 residues. Trimming shortened V by 6 bases and J by 5 bases, and 12 bases separated the two germline ends.

V is TRBV10-3 and J is TRBJ1-1; D remains unclear. In germline, CDR1 is ENHRY, CDR2 SYGVKD. The V and J ends lost 6 bases and 2 bases respectively, with 4 bases between them. The CDR3 runs to 11 residues. CDR3 coding DNA: TGTGCCATCAGGCAAAACACTGAAGCTTTCTTT. Amino acid sequence: CAIRQNTEAFF.

The chain employs TRBV29-1 and TRBJ1-5, with 7 bases identical to TRBD1. V shed 6 bases, J shed 3 bases, and the junction held 8 bases outside the gene matches. Germline values: CDR1 SQVTM, CDR2 ANQGSEA. There are 14 residues in the CDR3. The CDR3 here is CSVSAGQSNQPQHF. For the CDR3, the DNA is TGCAGCGTAAGCGCGGGACAGTCCAATCAGCCCCAGCATTTT.